These 27 T cell receptor beta chains originate from one sample sequenced in a study of blood T cell repertoires in COVID-19. Only in-frame clones appear in the TCRdb table, and some are missing; sequencing was by immunoSEQ multiplex PCR. The repertoire has a few hundred thousand clones, approximately 90% of them found once; the top ten carry around 0.84%. The sequenced sample consisted of peripheral blood. These receptors all come from a man aged 25 to 45 with acute or convalescent COVID-19.

The chain links TRBV9 to TRBJ1-5; TRBD1 matches at 7 bases. The length of the CDR3 is 14 residues. V was pared by 4 bases and J by 5 bases, with 6 bases of the junction left unmatched. Germline V gene lookup returns CDR1 SGDLS and CDR2 YYNGEE. This chain's CDR3 is CASSSRDRYQPQHF. CDR3 sequence (DNA): TGTGCCAGCAGCTCCCGGGACAGATATCAGCCCCAGCATTTT.

This clone was counted between two and nine times. The chain employs TRBV19 and TRBJ1-2; unclear D gene. The germline CDR1 and CDR2 sequences are LNHDA and SQIVND (reference sequence). The CDR3 has 12 amino acids. V lost 0 bases and J 5 bases, leaving 4 bases between the germline ends. CDR3 residues: CASSIDRYGYTF. CDR3 nucleotide sequence: TGTGCCAGTAGTATAGACAGGTATGGCTACACCTTC.

The CDR3 spells CATMRDRGPSPLHF. DNA of the CDR3: TGTGCCACCATGCGGGACAGGGGGCCTTCGCCCCTCCACTTT. This chain connects TRBV15 to TRBJ1-6, with 12 bases matching TRBD1. Per the germline V gene, CDR1 is LNHNV and CDR2 is YYDKDF (reference sequence). Unmatched junction bases numbered 8, after V lost 7 bases and J lost 13 bases. This CDR3 is built from 14 residues.

The chain is built from TRBV28 and TRBJ1-4; unclear D gene. With 10 bases removed from V and 7 bases from J, the gap between germline ends came to 13 bases. Looked up from germline, CDR1 is MDHEN and CDR2 is SYDVKM. The CDR3 consists of 12 residues. CDR3 in DNA: TGTGCCACCCAACAGCGGAGTGAAAAACTGTTTTTT. Its protein product is CATQQRSEKLFF.

This chain connects TRBV10-3 to TRBJ2-1; maybe TRBD1 (5 bases). From germline, CDR1 is ENHRY and CDR2 SYGVKD. V dropped 7 bases and J dropped 7 bases, with 17 bases sitting between them. This CDR3 is built from 14 residues. The CDR3 sequence is CAINPSAAGNEQFF. In nucleotides, the CDR3 is TGTGCCATCAATCCGAGCGCCGCAGGGAATGAGCAGTTCTTC.

This clone has just one count. J is TRBJ2-1 and V is TRBV30; 7 nucleotides match TRBD1. The CDR3 is 14 residues long. Germline V CDR1 and CDR2: GTSNPN, SVGIG (reference sequence). Trimming cost V 4 bases and J 6 bases; bases outside gene matches: 9. The CDR3 spells CAWTALGGINEQFF. CDR3 nucleotide sequence: TGTGCCTGGACCGCCCTAGGGGGCATCAATGAGCAGTTCTTC.

The chain uses TRBV27 and TRBJ2-3; D possibly corresponds to TRBD2 (6 bases). V gave up 5 bases and J gave up 1 base, with 19 bases separating them. Germline CDR1 and CDR2: MNHEY and SMNVEV (reference sequence). The length of the CDR3 is 17 residues. This chain's CDR3 is CASSPRSTRLRTDTQYF. The CDR3 DNA sequence: TGTGCCAGCAGTCCCCGGTCGACTAGGCTCCGCACAGATACGCAGTATTTT.

The gene calls are TRBV28 and TRBJ1-1, with D unresolved. CDR3 length equals 16 residues. The germline V and J ends were trimmed by 5 bases and 0 bases, with 16 bases remaining between them. Germline CDR1 MDHEN, CDR2 SYDVKM. The CDR3 sequence is CASSPSWLSMNTEAFF. CDR3 bases: TGTGCCAGCAGTCCCTCATGGCTTTCCATGAACACTGAAGCTTTCTTT.

The chain links TRBV11-2 to TRBJ1-1; no clear D. Per the germline V gene, CDR1 is SGHAT and CDR2 is FQNNGV. V was cut by 3 bases and J by 1 base, with 9 bases left in between. This CDR3 spans 14 amino acids. CDR3 sequence (DNA): TGTGCCAGCAGCTTCGGGAGGGCGAACACTGAAGCTTTCTTT. It is translated as CASSFGRANTEAFF. The entire variable domain, with the rest obtained from reference TRBV11-2 and TRBJ1-1, is as follows: EAGVAQSPRYKIIEKRQSVAFWCNPISGHATLYWYQQILGQGPKLLIQFQNNGVVDDSQLPKDRFSAERLKGVDSTLKIQPAKLEDSAVYLCASSFGRANTEAFFGQGTRLTVV.

V and J are TRBV2 and TRBJ2-1, with D possibly TRBD2 on 5 matching bases. CDR1 SNHLY and CDR2 FYNNEI come from the germline V gene. The CDR3 runs 12 residues. V was pared by 7 bases and J by 8 bases, with 12 bases between. CDR3 protein: CASMGEFDEQFF. CDR3 coding DNA: TGTGCCAGCATGGGAGAATTCGATGAGCAGTTCTTC.

The chain is built from TRBV7-9 and TRBJ2-4; 8 bases are shared with TRBD1. Germline values: CDR1 SEHNR, CDR2 FQNEAQ (reference sequence). This CDR3 region has 17 residues. V lost 5 bases and J lost 2; bases outside the gene matches: 11. The CDR3 sequence is CASSRTPGQVTKNIQYF. The DNA of the CDR3 is TGTGCCAGCAGCCGAACCCCGGGACAGGTCACCAAAAACATTCAGTACTTC.

CDR3 amino acids: CAISGQYTGELFF. The DNA of the CDR3 is TGTGCCATCAGCGGACAGTACACCGGGGAGCTGTTTTTT. The chain carries TRBV10-3 and TRBJ2-2; TRBD1 is a possible D gene (6 bases). The CDR3 has 13 residues. V shed 6 bases and J shed 3 bases, with 8 bases lying between them. The germline gives CDR1 ENHRY, CDR2 SYGVKD.

The gene calls are TRBV5-1 and TRBJ2-3, with D possibly TRBD1 on 6 matching bases. CDR1 SGHRS and CDR2 YFSETQ come from the germline V gene. The length of the CDR3 is 13 residues. V lost 4 bases and J lost 4, with 10 bases in between. The CDR3: CASSIGTPDTQYF. The CDR3, as DNA: TGCGCCAGCAGCATAGGGACACCAGATACGCAGTATTTT. Supplemented by reference TRBV5-1 and TRBJ2-3, the full variable domain reads KAGVTQTPRYLIKTRGQQVTLSCSPISGHRSVSWYQQTPGQGLQFLFEYFSETQRNKGNFPGRFSGRQFSNSRSEMNVSTLELGDSALYLCASSIGTPDTQYFGPGTRLTVL.

The chain has TRBV29-1 and TRBJ1-1, with 7 bases that match TRBD1. This CDR3 region has 12 residues. The germline CDR1 and CDR2 sequences are SQVTM and ANQGSEA. The J segment lost 9 bases and the V segment lost 5 bases, leaving 9 bases of the junction unmatched. CDR3 in amino acids: CSVTETGFKAFF. Here the CDR3 DNA reads TGCAGCGTTACCGAGACAGGGTTCAAAGCTTTCTTT.

This clone has a handful of counts. The genes are TRBV9 and TRBJ1-6; the match to TRBD1 covers 7 bases. V was pared by 0 bases and J by 9 bases, with 18 bases of the junction left unmatched. The CDR3 runs 19 residues. Germline V CDR1 and CDR2: SGDLS, YYNGEE. The CDR3 region has the DNA TGTGCCAGCAGCGTAGGGGACGAAGACAACAGGGGAATCAGTTCACCCCTCCACTTT. Translating it yields CASSVGDEDNRGISSPLHF.

This sequence joins TRBV19 and TRBJ1-1; D possibly corresponds to TRBD1 (6 bases). The V and J ends lost 3 bases and 0 bases respectively, with 14 bases between them. CDR1 LNHDA and CDR2 SQIVND come from the germline V gene (reference sequence). The length of the CDR3 is 16 residues. As DNA, the CDR3 is TGTGCCAGTAGTATTCTTGGTGGACAGATGAACACTGAAGCTTTCTTT. It is translated as CASSILGGQMNTEAFF.

The gene calls are TRBV7-6 and TRBJ1-3, with 10 bases matching TRBD1. The germline V gene encodes CDR1 SGHVS and CDR2 FNYEAQ. The CDR3 runs to 17 residues. J was trimmed by 4 bases and V by 5 bases; bases with no gene match: 11. The CDR3 loop reads CASSPNDRGRRGNTIYF. The CDR3 DNA is TGTGCCAGCAGCCCTAACGACAGGGGGCGAAGAGGAAACACCATATATTTT.

This chain uses TRBV5-4 with TRBJ1-5; 7 bases are shared with TRBD1. CDR1 and CDR2 (germline): SGHNT, YYREEE (reference sequence). The trim removed 4 bases at V and 6 bases at J, leaving 7 bases unmatched. This CDR3 is built from 14 residues. Here the CDR3 DNA reads TGTGCCAGCAGCCTAGGGGGCGCCGGTCAGCCCCAGCATTTT. It specifies CASSLGGAGQPQHF.

The chain carries TRBV7-9 and TRBJ2-7; possible D gene TRBD2, 5 bases. The germline gives CDR1 SEHNR, CDR2 FQNEAQ (reference sequence). The CDR3 has 14 amino acids. Trimming pared 5 bases from V and 3 bases from J, leaving 14 bases between. CDR3 loop: CASSLQEVGYEQYF. In nucleotides, the CDR3 is TGTGCCAGCAGCCTCCAGGAGGTGGGCTACGAGCAGTACTTC.

This clone was detected only once. The J gene is TRBJ2-7, the V gene TRBV7-8; maybe TRBD2 (5 bases). Germline CDR1 SGHVS, CDR2 FQNEAQ. V lost 5 bases, J lost 2 bases, and 22 bases lay in between. This CDR3 is built from 17 residues. The CDR3 DNA reads as TGTGCCAGCAGCGCCAGTAGAGTTAGCGCCCAACCCTACGAGCAGTACTTC. Its protein product is CASSASRVSAQPYEQYF. Looking up the rest from reference TRBV7-8 and TRBJ2-7 gives the full variable domain: GAGVSQSPRYKVAKRGQDVALRCDPISGHVSLFWYQQALGQGPEFLTYFQNEAQLDKSGLPSDRFFAERPEGSVSTLKIQRTQQEDSAVYLCASSASRVSAQPYEQYFGPGTRLTVT.

V usage is TRBV11-2 and J usage is TRBJ1-4; 7 bases are a match to TRBD1. The CDR3 has 15 amino acids. Germline assignment: CDR1 SGHAT and CDR2 FQNNGV. V lost 5 bases, J lost 5 bases, and 8 bases stayed unmatched. The CDR3 reads CASSQATGRNEKLFF. The DNA of the CDR3 is TGTGCCAGCAGCCAAGCGACAGGGCGGAATGAAAAACTGTTTTTT.

The chain uses TRBV6-5 and TRBJ2-1, with TRBD1 matching over 10 bases. CDR1 MNHEY and CDR2 SVGAGI come from the germline V gene. The CDR3 covers 15 residues. The V gene end was trimmed by 6 bases and the J gene end by 2 bases; junction bases not matched to a gene: 4. CDR3 residues: CASSVTGGAYNEQFF. The CDR3 bases are TGTGCCAGCAGCGTGACAGGGGGCGCCTACAATGAGCAGTTCTTC.

This chain links TRBV19 with TRBJ1-2; tentatively, D is TRBD1 (6 bases). V lost 10 bases, J lost 2 bases, and 17 bases lay in between. CDR3 size: 14 residues. The germline V gene has CDR1 LNHDA and CDR2 SQIVND (reference sequence). The CDR3: CATERGGQNYGYTF. The CDR3 region has the DNA TGTGCCACCGAGAGAGGGGGACAAAACTATGGCTACACCTTC.

This clone was detected once. The chain combines TRBV7-9 with TRBJ2-6; the match to TRBD1 covers 7 bases. V dropped 7 bases and J dropped 4; count of bases not matched to a gene: 10. This CDR3 is built from 16 residues. Germline V gene data show CDR1 as SEHNR and CDR2 as FQNEAQ (reference sequence). In DNA, the CDR3 is TGTGCCAGCACCCTCGACAGGGTTTCCGGGGCCAACGTCCTGACTTTC. Protein product: CASTLDRVSGANVLTF.

This chain connects TRBV6-5 to TRBJ1-2; D is unclear. Germline CDR1 reads MNHEY; CDR2 reads SVGAGI. V was pared by 2 bases and J by 4 bases, with 14 bases between. This CDR3 spans 15 amino acids. The CDR3, as DNA: TGTGCCAGCAGTTACGGCGGTCCCCCTATCTATGGCTACACCTTC. Protein product: CASSYGGPPIYGYTF.

The chain carries TRBV5-1 and TRBJ1-2, with D possibly TRBD1 on 6 matching bases. The CDR3 has 18 residues. CDR1 and CDR2 from the germline V gene are SGHRS and YFSETQ. V lost 3 bases and J lost 6, with 27 bases in between. The CDR3 DNA reads as TGCGCCAGCAGCTATATCGCAATCGGACAGCCGGGAAAGGATGGCTACACCTTC. Translating gives CASSYIAIGQPGKDGYTF.

The chain couples TRBV30 to TRBJ2-5, with 11 bases that match TRBD2. Germline loops: CDR1 GTSNPN, CDR2 SVGIG (reference sequence). With 2 bases clipped from V and 1 base from J, the junction kept 3 bases outside the gene matches. There are 15 residues in the CDR3. CDR3 sequence (DNA): TGTGCCTGGAGTATAGCGGGGGGGGCCCAAGAGACCCAGTACTTC. This translates into CAWSIAGGAQETQYF.